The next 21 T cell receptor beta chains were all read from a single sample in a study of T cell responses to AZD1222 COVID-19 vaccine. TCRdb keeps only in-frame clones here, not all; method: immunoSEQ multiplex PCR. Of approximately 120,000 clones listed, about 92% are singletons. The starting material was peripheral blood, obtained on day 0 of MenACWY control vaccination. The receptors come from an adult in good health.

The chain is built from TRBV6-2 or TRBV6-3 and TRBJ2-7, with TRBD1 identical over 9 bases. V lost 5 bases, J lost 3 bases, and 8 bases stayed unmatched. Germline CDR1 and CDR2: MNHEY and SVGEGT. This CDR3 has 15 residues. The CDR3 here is CASSQRDREFYEQYF. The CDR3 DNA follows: TGTGCCAGCAGTCAAAGGGACAGGGAATTCTACGAGCAGTACTTC.

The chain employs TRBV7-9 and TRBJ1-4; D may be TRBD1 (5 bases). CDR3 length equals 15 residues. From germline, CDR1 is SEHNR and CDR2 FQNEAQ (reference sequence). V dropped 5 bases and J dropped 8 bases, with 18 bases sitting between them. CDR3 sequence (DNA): TGTGCCAGCAGCCTACCAACGACGAGGGGCGAAAAACTGTTTTTT. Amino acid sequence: CASSLPTTRGEKLFF.

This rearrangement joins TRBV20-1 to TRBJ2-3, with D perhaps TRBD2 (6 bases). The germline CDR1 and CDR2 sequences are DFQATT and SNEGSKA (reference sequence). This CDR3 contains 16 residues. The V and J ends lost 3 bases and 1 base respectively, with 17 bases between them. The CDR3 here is CSASPRDSGGTDTQYF. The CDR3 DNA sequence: TGCAGTGCTAGTCCCCGTGATAGCGGAGGCACAGATACGCAGTATTTT.

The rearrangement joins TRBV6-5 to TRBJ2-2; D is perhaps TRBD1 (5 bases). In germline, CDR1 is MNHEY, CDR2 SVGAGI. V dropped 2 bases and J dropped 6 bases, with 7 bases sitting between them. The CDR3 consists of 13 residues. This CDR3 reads CASSYEGAGELFF. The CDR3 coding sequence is TGTGCCAGCAGTTACGAAGGGGCCGGGGAGCTGTTTTTT.

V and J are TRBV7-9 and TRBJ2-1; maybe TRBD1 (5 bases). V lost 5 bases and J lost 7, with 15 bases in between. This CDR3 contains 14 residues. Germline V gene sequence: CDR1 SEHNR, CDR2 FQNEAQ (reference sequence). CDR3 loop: CASSTPPTGNEQFF. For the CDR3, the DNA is TGTGCCAGCAGCACTCCGCCCACAGGAAATGAGCAGTTCTTC. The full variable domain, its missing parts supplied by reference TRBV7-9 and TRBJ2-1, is DTGVSQNPRHKITKRGQNVTFRCDPISEHNRLYWYRQTLGQGPEFLTYFQNEAQLEKSRLLSDRFSAERPKGSFSTLEIQRTEQGDSAMYLCASSTPPTGNEQFFGPGTRLTVL.

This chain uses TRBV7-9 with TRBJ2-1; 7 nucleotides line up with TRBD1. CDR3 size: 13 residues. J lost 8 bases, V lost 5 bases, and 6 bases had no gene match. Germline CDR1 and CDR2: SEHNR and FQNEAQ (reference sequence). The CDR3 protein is CASSIQQGYEQFF. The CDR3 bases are TGTGCCAGCAGCATACAACAGGGGTATGAGCAGTTCTTC. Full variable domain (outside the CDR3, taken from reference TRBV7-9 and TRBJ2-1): DTGVSQNPRHKITKRGQNVTFRCDPISEHNRLYWYRQTLGQGPEFLTYFQNEAQLEKSRLLSDRFSAERPKGSFSTLEIQRTEQGDSAMYLCASSIQQGYEQFFGPGTRLTVL.

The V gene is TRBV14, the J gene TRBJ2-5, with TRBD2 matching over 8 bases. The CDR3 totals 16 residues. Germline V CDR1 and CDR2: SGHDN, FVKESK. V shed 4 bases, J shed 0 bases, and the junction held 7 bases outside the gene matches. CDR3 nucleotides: TGTGCCAGCAGCCTTCGACTAGCGTCCAACCAAGAGACCCAGTACTTC. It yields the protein CASSLRLASNQETQYF.

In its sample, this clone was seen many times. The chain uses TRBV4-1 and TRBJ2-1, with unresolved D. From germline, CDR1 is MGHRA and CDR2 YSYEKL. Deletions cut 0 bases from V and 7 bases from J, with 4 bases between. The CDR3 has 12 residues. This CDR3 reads CASSQDMNEQFF. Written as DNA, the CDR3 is TGCGCCAGCAGCCAAGATATGAATGAGCAGTTCTTC.

CDR3 coding DNA: TGTGCCAGCTCACCACTGGTAGGAGATACGCAGTATTTT. Its translation: CASSPLVGDTQYF. The chain carries TRBV18 and TRBJ2-3, with D unclear. CDR1 is KGHSH and CDR2 is LQKENI in the germline V gene. Trimming pared 1 base from V and 5 bases from J, leaving 7 bases between. CDR3 length: 13 amino acids.

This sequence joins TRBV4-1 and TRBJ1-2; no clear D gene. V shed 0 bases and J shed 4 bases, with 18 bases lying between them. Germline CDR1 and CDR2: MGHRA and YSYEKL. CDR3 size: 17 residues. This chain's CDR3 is CASSQDSAWEGGYGYTF. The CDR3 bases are TGCGCCAGCAGCCAAGATAGTGCCTGGGAGGGAGGCTATGGCTACACCTTC.

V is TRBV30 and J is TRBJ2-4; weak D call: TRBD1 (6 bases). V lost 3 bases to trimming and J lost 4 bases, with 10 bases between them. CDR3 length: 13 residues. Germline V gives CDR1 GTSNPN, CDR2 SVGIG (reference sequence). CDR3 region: CAWSWTVKNIQYF. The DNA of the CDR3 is TGTGCCTGGAGCTGGACAGTAAAAAACATTCAGTACTTC.

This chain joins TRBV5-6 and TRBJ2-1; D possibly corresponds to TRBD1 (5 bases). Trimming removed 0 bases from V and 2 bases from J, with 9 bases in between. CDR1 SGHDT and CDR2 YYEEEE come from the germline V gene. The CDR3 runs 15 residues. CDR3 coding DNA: TGTGCCAGCAGCTTGGAGGACACTACCTACAATGAGCAGTTCTTC. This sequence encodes CASSLEDTTYNEQFF.

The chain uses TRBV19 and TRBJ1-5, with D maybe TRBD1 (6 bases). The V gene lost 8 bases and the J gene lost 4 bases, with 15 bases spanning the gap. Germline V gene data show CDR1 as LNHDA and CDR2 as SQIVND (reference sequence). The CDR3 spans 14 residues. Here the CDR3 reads CASYDRFSNQPQHF. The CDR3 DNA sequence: TGTGCCAGTTACGACAGGTTCTCGAATCAGCCCCAGCATTTT. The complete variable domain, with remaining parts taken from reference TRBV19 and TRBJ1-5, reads DGGITQSPKYLFRKEGQNVTLSCEQNLNHDAMYWYRQDPGQGLRLIYYSQIVNDFQKGDIAEGYSVSREKKESFPLTVTSAQKNPTAFYLCASYDRFSNQPQHFGDGTRLSIL.

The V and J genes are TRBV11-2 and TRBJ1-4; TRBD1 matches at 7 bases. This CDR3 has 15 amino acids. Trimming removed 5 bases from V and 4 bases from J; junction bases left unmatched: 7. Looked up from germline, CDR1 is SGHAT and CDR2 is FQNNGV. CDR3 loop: CASSPFRDSNEKLFF. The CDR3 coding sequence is TGTGCCAGCAGCCCGTTCCGGGACAGTAATGAAAAACTGTTTTTT.

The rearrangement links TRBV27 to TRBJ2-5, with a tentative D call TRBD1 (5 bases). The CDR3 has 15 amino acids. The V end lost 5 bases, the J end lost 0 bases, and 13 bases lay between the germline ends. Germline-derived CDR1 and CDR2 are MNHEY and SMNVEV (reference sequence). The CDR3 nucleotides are TGTGCCAGCAGTCATAGGACATCGTACCAAGAGACCCAGTACTTC. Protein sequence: CASSHRTSYQETQYF.

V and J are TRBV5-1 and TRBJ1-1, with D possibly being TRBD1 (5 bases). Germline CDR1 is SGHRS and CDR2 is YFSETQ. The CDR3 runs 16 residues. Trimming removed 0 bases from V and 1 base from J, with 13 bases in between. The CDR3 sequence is CASSLEVGAGNTEAFF. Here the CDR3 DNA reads TGCGCCAGCAGCTTGGAGGTAGGGGCAGGGAACACTGAAGCTTTCTTT.

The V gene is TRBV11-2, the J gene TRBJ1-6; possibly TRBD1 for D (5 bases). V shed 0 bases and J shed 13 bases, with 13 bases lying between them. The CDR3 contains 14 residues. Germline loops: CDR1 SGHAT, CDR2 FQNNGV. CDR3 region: CASSLDRGPSPLHF. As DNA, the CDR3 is TGTGCCAGCAGCTTAGATCGGGGACCCTCCCCCCTCCACTTT.

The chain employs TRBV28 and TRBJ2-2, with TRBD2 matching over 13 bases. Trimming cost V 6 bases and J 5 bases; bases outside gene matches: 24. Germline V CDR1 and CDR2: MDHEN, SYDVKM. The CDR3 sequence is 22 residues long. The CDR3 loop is CASSEIKGKGLAGLNSTGELFF. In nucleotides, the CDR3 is TGTGCCAGCAGCGAAATTAAAGGGAAGGGACTAGCGGGATTGAACTCGACCGGGGAGCTGTTTTTT.

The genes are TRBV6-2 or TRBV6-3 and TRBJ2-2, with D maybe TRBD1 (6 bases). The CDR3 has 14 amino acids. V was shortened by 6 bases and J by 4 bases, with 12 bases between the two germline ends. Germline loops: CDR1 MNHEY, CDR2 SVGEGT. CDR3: CASSRGKSTGELFF. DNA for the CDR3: TGTGCCAGCAGCAGGGGCAAGAGCACCGGGGAGCTGTTTTTT.

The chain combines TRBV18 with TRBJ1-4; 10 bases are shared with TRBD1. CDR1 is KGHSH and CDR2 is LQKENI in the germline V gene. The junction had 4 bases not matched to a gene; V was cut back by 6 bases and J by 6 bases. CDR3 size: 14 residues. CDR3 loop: CASSGGTGDEKLFF. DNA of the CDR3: TGTGCCAGCTCCGGCGGGACAGGGGATGAAAAACTGTTTTTT.

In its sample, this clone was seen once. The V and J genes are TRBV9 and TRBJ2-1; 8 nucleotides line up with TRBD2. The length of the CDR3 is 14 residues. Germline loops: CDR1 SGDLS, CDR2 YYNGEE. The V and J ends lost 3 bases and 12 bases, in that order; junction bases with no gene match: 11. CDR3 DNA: TGTGCCAGCAGCGCCGGGGGGGAGACAGCCTTGCAGTTCTTC. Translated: CASSAGGETALQFF.